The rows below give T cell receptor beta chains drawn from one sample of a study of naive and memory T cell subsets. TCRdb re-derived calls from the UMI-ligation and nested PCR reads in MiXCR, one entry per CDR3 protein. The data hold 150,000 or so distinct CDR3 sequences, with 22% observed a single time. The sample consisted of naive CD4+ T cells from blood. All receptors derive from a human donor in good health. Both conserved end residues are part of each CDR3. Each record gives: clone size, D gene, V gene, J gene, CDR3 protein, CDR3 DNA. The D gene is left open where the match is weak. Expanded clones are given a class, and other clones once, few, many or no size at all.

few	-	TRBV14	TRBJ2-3	CASSPRDGKLTDTQYF	TGTGCCAGCAGCCCCCGGGACGGAAAACTCACAGATACGCAGTATTTT
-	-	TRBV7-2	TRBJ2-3	CASSLYSDTQYF	TGTGCCAGCAGCTTATATTCAGATACGCAGTATTTT
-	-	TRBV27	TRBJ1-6	CASSFRNSPLHF	TGTGCCAGCAGTTTTAGGAACTCACCCCTCCACTTT
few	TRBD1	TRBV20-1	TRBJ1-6	CSATRTGGDSPLHF	TGCAGTGCTACCCGGACAGGGGGGGATTCACCCCTCCACTTT
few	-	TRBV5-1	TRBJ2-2	CASSLGSPGELFF	TGCGCCAGCAGCTTGGGATCACCCGGGGAGCTGTTTTTT
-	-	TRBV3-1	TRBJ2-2	CASSQDPSGLTGELFF	TGTGCCAGCAGCCAAGACCCGTCGGGACTCACCGGGGAGCTGTTTTTT
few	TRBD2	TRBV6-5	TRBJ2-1	CASSQTSGLYNEQFF	TGTGCCAGCAGTCAAACTAGCGGCTTATACAATGAGCAGTTCTTC
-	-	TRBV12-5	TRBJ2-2	CASGFSGTTSVTGELFF	TGTGCTAGTGGTTTTTCAGGGACCACCTCGGTCACCGGGGAGCTGTTTTTT
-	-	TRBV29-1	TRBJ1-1	CSVEPQGRRGAFF	TGCAGCGTCGAGCCCCAGGGGAGGCGGGGAGCTTTCTTT
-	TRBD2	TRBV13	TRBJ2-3	CASSLPSGSTDTQYF	TGTGCCAGCAGCTTGCCTAGCGGTAGTACAGATACGCAGTATTTT
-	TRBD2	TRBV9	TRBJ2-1	CASSPREGSYNEQFF	TGTGCCAGCAGCCCCAGGGAGGGCTCCTACAATGAGCAGTTCTTC
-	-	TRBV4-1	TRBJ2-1	CASSQDRGSGPIYNEQFF	TGCGCCAGCAGCCAAGATCGGGGGAGCGGGCCAATTTACAATGAGCAGTTCTTC
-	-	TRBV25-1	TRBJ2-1	CASSHEALREQFF	TGTGCCAGCAGCCACGAAGCCCTCAGGGAGCAGTTCTTC
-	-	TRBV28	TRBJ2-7	CASTGGTANSYEQYF	TGTGCCAGCACCGGAGGGACCGCGAACTCCTACGAGCAGTACTTC
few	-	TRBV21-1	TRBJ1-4	CAIKPRTRGFSEKLFF	TGTGCCATCAAACCCCGAACCAGGGGCTTTTCTGAAAAACTGTTTTTT
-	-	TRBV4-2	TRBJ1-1	CASSQATGGKRTEAFF	TGTGCCAGCAGCCAAGCCACCGGGGGGAAGAGGACTGAAGCTTTCTTT
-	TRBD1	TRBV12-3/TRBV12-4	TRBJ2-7	CASSWTGGGYEQYF	TGTGCCAGCAGTTGGACAGGGGGCGGATACGAGCAGTACTTC
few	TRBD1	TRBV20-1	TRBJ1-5	CSAHRGLSQPQHF	TGCAGTGCTCACAGGGGTCTGAGTCAGCCCCAGCATTTT
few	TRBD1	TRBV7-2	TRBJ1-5	CASSARQGWRQPQHF	TGTGCCAGCAGCGCCCGACAGGGGTGGAGACAGCCCCAGCATTTT
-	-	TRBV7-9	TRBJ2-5	CASSWGLARETQYF	TGTGCCAGCAGCTGGGGTCTAGCGAGGGAGACCCAGTACTTC
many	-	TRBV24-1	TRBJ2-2	CATSDLDLNTGELFF	TGTGCCACCAGTGACCTGGACTTGAACACCGGGGAGCTGTTTTTT
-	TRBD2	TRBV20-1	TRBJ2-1	CSAPKAGLDNEQFF	TGCAGTGCTCCGAAAGCGGGATTAGACAATGAGCAGTTCTTC
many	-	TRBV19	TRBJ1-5	CASIGRLNQPQHF	TGTGCCAGTATTGGCAGGCTTAATCAGCCCCAGCATTTT
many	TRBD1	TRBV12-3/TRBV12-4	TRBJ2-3	CASSFTGQGADTQYF	TGTGCCAGCAGTTTTACGGGACAGGGGGCAGATACGCAGTATTTT
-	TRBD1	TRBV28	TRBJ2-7	CASSLIGTGKGEQYF	TGTGCCAGCAGTTTGATAGGGACAGGGAAAGGCGAGCAGTACTTC
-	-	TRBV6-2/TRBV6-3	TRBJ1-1	CASSYGGVSTEAFF	TGTGCCAGCAGTTACGGGGGGGTGAGCACTGAAGCTTTCTTT
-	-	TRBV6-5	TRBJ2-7	CASSRATGAREQYF	TGTGCCAGCAGCCGAGCGACTGGAGCAAGAGAGCAGTACTTC
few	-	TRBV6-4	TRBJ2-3	CASSPTPGLLSTQYF	TGTGCCAGCAGTCCAACTCCGGGACTCCTCAGTACGCAGTATTTT
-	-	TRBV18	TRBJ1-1	CASSPETGPSTEAFF	TGTGCCAGCTCACCGGAAACAGGCCCTTCCACTGAAGCTTTCTTT
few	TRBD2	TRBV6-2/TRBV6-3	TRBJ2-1	CASSLPSGSHNEQFF	TGTGCCAGCAGCCTCCCTAGCGGGAGTCACAATGAGCAGTTCTTC
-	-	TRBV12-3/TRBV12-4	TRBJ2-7	CASSLPPVYEQYF	TGTGCCAGCAGTTTGCCCCCCGTGTACGAGCAGTACTTC
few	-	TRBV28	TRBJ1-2	CASSLNGLGYTF	TGTGCCAGCAGTTTAAACGGGCTCGGCTACACCTTC
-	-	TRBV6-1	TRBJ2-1	CAVRWLNEQFF	TGTGCCGTGCGGTGGCTCAATGAGCAGTTCTTC
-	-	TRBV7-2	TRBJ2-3	CASSQVGASDTQYF	TGTGCCAGCAGCCAAGTAGGAGCATCCGATACGCAGTATTTT
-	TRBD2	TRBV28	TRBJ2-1	CASSRSLLATYPSEQFF	TGTGCCAGCAGTCGGTCACTACTAGCGACCTACCCAAGTGAGCAGTTCTTC
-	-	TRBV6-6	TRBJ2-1	CASSYLTSRLSYNEQFF	TGTGCCAGCAGTTACCTTACATCTAGGTTGTCCTACAATGAGCAGTTCTTC
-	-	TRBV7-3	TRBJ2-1	CASSLGGADYNEQFF	TGTGCCAGCAGCTTAGGTGGAGCAGACTACAATGAGCAGTTCTTC
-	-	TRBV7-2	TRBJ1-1	CASSFTSLEAFF	TGTGCCAGCAGCTTTACTAGTTTAGAGGCTTTCTTT
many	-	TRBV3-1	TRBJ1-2	CASSQGNTGYGYTF	TGTGCCAGCAGCCAAGGGAACACCGGCTATGGCTACACCTTC
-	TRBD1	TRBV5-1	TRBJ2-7	CASSPGTGTYEQYF	TGCGCCAGCAGCCCCGGGACAGGGACCTACGAGCAGTACTTC
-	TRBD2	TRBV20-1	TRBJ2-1	CSARTSGANEQFF	TGCAGTGCTAGGACTAGCGGGGCCAATGAGCAGTTCTTC
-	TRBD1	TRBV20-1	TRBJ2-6	CSAYRQGSPSGANVLTF	TGCAGTGCTTACCGACAGGGGAGCCCCTCTGGGGCCAACGTCCTGACTTTC
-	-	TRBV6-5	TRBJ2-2	CASRRRGRGTGELFF	TGTGCCAGCAGACGCAGGGGTCGAGGCACCGGGGAGCTGTTTTTT
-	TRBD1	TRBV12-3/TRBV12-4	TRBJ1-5	CASSKTGGDQPQHF	TGTGCCAGCAGCAAGACAGGGGGCGATCAGCCCCAGCATTTT
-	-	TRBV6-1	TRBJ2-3	CASKRVDTQYF	TGTGCCAGCAAACGGGTAGATACGCAGTATTTT
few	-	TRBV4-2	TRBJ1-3	CASSQDAAGTGNTIYF	TGTGCCAGCAGCCAAGATGCAGCAGGGACCGGAAACACCATATATTTT
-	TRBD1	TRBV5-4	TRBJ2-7	CASSPPGQRDEQYF	TGTGCCAGCAGCCCACCGGGACAGCGCGACGAGCAGTACTTC
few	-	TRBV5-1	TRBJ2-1	CASSLSGALPNNEQFF	TGCGCCAGCAGCTTGTCCGGGGCCCTTCCTAACAATGAGCAGTTCTTC
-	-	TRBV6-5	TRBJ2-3	CASSYLGTQYF	TGTGCCAGCAGTTACTTGGGAACGCAGTATTTT
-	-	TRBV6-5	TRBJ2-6	CASNQGHGANVLTF	TGTGCCAGCAACCAGGGGCACGGGGCCAACGTCCTGACTTTC
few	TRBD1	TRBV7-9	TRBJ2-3	CASSKGQGTTDTQYF	TGTGCCAGCAGCAAGGGACAGGGAACGACAGATACGCAGTATTTT
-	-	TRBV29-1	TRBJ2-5	CSVAGNTLQETQYF	TGCAGCGTAGCAGGGAATACCCTACAAGAGACCCAGTACTTC
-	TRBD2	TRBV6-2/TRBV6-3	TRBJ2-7	CASSFGAGAGEQYF	TGTGCCAGCAGTTTTGGAGCGGGAGCTGGTGAGCAGTACTTC
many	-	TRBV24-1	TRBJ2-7	CATSDPQGGMNEQYF	TGTGCCACCAGTGATCCCCAAGGGGGGATGAACGAGCAGTACTTC
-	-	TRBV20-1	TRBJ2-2	CSAREGSNTGELFF	TGCAGTGCTAGAGAGGGTAGCAACACCGGGGAGCTGTTTTTT
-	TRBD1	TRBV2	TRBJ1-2	CASSERDSRYGYTF	TGTGCCAGCAGTGAAAGGGACAGTCGCTATGGCTACACCTTC
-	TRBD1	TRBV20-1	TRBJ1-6	CSATGQGLNSPLHF	TGCAGTGCTACAGGACAGGGGCTGAATTCACCCCTCCACTTT
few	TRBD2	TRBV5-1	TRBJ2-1	CASSRPSGRVNEQFF	TGCGCCAGCAGCCGGCCTAGCGGGAGAGTCAATGAGCAGTTCTTC
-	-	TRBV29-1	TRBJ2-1	CSAGQNEQFF	TGCAGCGCCGGACAAAATGAGCAGTTCTTC